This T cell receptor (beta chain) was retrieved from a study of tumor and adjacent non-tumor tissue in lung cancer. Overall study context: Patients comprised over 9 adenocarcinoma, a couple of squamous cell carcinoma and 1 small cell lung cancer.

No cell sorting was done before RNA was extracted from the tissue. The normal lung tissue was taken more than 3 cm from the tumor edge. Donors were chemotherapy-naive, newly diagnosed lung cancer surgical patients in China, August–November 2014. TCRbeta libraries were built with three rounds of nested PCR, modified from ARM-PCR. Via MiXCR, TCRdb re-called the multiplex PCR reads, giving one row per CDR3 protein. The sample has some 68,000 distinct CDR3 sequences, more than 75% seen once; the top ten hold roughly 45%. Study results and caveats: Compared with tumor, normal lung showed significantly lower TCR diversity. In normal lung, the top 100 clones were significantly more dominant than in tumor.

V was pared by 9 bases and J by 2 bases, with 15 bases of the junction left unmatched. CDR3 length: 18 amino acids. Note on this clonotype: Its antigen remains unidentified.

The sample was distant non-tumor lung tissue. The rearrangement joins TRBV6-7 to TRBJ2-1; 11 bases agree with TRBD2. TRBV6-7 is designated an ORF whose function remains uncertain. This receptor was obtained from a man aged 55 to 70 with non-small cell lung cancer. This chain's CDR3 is CARSYPTGGLAAYNEQFF. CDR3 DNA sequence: TGTGCCAGGAGCTACCCGACCGGGGGACTAGCGGCCTACAATGAGCAGTTCTTC.